This T cell receptor (beta chain) appears in the sequencing data of a study of CD8 T cells in Susac syndrome. The V gene's germline CDR1 is SEHNR and CDR2 FQNEAQ (reference sequence). This CDR3 comprises 13 residues. V was trimmed by 1 base and J by 1 base, leaving 4 bases between them. With random hexamers, roughly 0.45 to 1 ug RNA was reverse transcribed. TCRdb reanalysed the immunoSEQ multiplex PCR reads using MiXCR and keeps one entry per CDR3 protein. The sample carries about 130,000 distinct CDR3 sequences, about 94% recorded once. This sequence originates from a human donor with Susac syndrome. The V and J genes are TRBV7-9 and TRBJ1-2; unclear D gene. Sequencing used CD8+ T cells from PBMCs. The CDR3 DNA follows: TGTGCCAGCAGCTTAGATAGTAACTATGGCTACACCTTC. It codes for CASSLDSNYGYTF.